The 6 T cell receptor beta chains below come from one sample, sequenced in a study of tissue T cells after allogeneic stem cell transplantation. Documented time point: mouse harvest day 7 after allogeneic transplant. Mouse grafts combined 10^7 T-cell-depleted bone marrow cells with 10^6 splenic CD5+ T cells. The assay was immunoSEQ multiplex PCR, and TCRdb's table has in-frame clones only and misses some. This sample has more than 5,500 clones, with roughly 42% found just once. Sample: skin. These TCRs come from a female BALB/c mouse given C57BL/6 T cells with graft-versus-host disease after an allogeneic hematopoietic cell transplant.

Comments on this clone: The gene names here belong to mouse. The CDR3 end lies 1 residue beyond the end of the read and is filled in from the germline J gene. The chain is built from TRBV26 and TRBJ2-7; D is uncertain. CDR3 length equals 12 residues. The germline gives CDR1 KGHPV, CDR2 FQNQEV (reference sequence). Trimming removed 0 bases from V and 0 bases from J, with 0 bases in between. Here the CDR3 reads CASSLSSYEQYF. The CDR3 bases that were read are TGTGCCAGCAGTCTGTCCTCCTATGAACAGTAC.

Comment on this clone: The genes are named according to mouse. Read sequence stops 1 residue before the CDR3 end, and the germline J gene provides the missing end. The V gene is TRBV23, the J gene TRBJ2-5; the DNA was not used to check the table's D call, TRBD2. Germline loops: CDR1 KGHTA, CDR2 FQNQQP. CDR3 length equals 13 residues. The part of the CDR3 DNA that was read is TGCTCCAGCAGTCAATCAGTCTGGGACACCCAGTAC. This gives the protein CSSSQSVWDTQY. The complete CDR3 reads CSSSQSVWDTQYF.

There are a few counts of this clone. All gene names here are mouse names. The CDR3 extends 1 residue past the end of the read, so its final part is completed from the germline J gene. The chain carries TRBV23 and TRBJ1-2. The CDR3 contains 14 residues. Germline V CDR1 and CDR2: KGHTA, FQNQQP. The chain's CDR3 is CSSSQWGSNSDYTF. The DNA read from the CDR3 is TGCTCCAGCAGTCAATGGGGGTCAAACTCCGACTACACC.

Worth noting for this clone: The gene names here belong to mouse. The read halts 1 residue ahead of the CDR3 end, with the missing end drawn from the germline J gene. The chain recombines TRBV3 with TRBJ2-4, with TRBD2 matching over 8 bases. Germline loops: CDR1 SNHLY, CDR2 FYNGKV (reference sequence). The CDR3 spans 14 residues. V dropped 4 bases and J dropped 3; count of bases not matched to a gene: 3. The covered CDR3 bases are TGTGCCAGCAGCTCTCTGGGGGGCCAAAACACCTTGTAC. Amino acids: CASSSLGGQNTLY. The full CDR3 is CASSSLGGQNTLYF.

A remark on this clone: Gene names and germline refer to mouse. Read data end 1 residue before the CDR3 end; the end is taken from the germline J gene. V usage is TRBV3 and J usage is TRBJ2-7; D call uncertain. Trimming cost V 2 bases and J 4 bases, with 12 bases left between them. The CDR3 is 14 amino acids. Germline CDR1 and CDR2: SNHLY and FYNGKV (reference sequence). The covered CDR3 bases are TGTGCCAGCAGCTTAATGAGACAAGGGTATGAACAGTAC. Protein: CASSLMRQGYEQY. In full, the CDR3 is CASSLMRQGYEQYF. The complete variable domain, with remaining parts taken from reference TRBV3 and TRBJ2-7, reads GPKVLQIPSHQIIDMGQMVTLNCDPVSNHLYFYWYKQILGQQMEFLVNFYNGKVMEKSKLFKDQFSVERPDGSYFTLKIQPTALEDSAVYFCASSLMRQGYEQYFGPGTRLTVL.

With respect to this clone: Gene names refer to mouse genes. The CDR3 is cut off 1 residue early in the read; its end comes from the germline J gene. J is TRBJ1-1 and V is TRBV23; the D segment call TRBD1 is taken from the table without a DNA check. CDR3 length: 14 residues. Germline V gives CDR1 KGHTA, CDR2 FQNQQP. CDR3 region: CSSSQSTANTEVFF. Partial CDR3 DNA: TGCTCCAGCAGTCAATCGACAGCAAACACAGAAGTCTTC. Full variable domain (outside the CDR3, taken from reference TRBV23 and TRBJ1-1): DAAVTQKPRYLIKMKGQEAEMKCIPEKGHTAVFWYQQKQSKELKFLIYFQNQQPLDQIDMVKERFSAVCPSSSLCSLGIRTCEAEDSALYLCSSSQSTANTEVFFGKGTRLTVV.